This T cell receptor (beta chain) is drawn from a study of cytomegalovirus exposure and HLA in healthy donors. Study-wide results and limits: Researchers left out some V segments, among them TRBV6-2 and TRBV6-3, as indistinguishable. DRB1 had the most TCR associations and HLA-C the fewest, a later analysis found, with rates varying by HLA locus. Sequencing likely produced, as an artifact, a cluster of highly shared sequence variants. Later analysis showed most CMV-associated TCR beta chains appearing HLA-restricted.

Primers included in the PCR were 60 Vbeta and 13 Jbeta primers. Clones were sequenced by immunoSEQ multiplex PCR, and TCRdb holds only the in-frame ones, with some missing. The sample lists 80,000 to 95,000 clones; roughly 69% were seen once. This CDR3 region has 13 residues. The germline gives CDR1 LNHDA, CDR2 SQIVND (reference sequence). Trimming took off 7 bases at V and 7 bases at J, with 16 bases between the two ends. This clone was seen more than once but under ten times. Its antigen is not known. This sequence joins TRBV19 and TRBJ1-2; perhaps TRBD1 as D (6 bases). The TCR was taken from a woman in her thirties in good health and CMV-seronegative. The sequencing sample was made of PBMCs. The CDR3 protein is CASNKQGNSGYTF. The CDR3 nucleotides read TGTGCCAGTAACAAACAGGGTAATTCTGGCTACACCTTC.